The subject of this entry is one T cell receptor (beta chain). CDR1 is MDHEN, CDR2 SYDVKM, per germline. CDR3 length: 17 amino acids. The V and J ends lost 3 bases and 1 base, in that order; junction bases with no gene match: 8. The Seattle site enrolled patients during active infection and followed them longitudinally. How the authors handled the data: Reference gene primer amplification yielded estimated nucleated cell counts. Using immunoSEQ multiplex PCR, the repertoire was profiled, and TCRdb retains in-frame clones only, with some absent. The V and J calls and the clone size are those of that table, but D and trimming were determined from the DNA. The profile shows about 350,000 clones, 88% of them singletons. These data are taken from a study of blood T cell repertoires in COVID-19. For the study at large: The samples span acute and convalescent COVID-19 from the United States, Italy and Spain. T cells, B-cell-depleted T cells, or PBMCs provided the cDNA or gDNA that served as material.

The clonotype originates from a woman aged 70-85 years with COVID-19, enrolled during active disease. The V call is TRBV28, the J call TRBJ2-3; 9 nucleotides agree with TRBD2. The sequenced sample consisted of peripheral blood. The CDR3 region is CASSFPLRTSGTDTQYF. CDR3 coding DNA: TGTGCCAGCAGTTTCCCCCTACGGACTAGCGGCACAGATACGCAGTATTTT. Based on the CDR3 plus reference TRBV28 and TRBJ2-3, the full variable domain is DVKVTQSSRYLVKRTGEKVFLECVQDMDHENMFWYRQDPGLGLRLIYFSYDVKMKEKGDIPEGYSVSREKKERFSLILESASTNQTSMYLCASSFPLRTSGTDTQYFGPGTRLTVL.